Included here is one T cell receptor beta chain sequence, with context. Its antigen remains unknown. Clones were sequenced by immunoSEQ multiplex PCR, and TCRdb holds only the in-frame ones, with some missing. The sample includes roughly 810,000 clones, about 96% seen only once; the top ten take less than 0.25%. The data are from a study of shared clonotypes between healthy human individuals. Regarding the study as a whole: When compared with the clonotypes that were shared by all four sorted-subset donors, the non-shared clonotypes turned out to have lower generation probabilities. Sampling covered nothing but blood. Tissue TCR repertoires likely differ from those found in blood. What naive subsets generally showed was a larger estimated richness than memory subsets showed. Large sequencing depth failed to make sorted-subset sequencing complete, rarefaction showed.

Naive CD8 populations comprised CD45RO-negative cells positively selected for CCR7, excluding terminally differentiated effector memory CD45RA+ cells. The germline gives CDR1 MGHRA, CDR2 YSYEKL. This CDR3 is 14 amino acids long. Trimming at V came to 3 bases and at J to 6 bases, leaving 4 bases not matched to a gene. The specimen sequenced was naive CD8+ T cells sorted from blood. This sequence joins TRBV4-1 and TRBJ2-2; 7 positions agree with TRBD2. The receptor was derived from a man aged 30 to 45 in good health. The CDR3 region is CASSHQGLPGELFF. The CDR3 DNA follows: TGCGCCAGCAGCCACCAGGGACTACCCGGGGAGCTGTTTTTT.